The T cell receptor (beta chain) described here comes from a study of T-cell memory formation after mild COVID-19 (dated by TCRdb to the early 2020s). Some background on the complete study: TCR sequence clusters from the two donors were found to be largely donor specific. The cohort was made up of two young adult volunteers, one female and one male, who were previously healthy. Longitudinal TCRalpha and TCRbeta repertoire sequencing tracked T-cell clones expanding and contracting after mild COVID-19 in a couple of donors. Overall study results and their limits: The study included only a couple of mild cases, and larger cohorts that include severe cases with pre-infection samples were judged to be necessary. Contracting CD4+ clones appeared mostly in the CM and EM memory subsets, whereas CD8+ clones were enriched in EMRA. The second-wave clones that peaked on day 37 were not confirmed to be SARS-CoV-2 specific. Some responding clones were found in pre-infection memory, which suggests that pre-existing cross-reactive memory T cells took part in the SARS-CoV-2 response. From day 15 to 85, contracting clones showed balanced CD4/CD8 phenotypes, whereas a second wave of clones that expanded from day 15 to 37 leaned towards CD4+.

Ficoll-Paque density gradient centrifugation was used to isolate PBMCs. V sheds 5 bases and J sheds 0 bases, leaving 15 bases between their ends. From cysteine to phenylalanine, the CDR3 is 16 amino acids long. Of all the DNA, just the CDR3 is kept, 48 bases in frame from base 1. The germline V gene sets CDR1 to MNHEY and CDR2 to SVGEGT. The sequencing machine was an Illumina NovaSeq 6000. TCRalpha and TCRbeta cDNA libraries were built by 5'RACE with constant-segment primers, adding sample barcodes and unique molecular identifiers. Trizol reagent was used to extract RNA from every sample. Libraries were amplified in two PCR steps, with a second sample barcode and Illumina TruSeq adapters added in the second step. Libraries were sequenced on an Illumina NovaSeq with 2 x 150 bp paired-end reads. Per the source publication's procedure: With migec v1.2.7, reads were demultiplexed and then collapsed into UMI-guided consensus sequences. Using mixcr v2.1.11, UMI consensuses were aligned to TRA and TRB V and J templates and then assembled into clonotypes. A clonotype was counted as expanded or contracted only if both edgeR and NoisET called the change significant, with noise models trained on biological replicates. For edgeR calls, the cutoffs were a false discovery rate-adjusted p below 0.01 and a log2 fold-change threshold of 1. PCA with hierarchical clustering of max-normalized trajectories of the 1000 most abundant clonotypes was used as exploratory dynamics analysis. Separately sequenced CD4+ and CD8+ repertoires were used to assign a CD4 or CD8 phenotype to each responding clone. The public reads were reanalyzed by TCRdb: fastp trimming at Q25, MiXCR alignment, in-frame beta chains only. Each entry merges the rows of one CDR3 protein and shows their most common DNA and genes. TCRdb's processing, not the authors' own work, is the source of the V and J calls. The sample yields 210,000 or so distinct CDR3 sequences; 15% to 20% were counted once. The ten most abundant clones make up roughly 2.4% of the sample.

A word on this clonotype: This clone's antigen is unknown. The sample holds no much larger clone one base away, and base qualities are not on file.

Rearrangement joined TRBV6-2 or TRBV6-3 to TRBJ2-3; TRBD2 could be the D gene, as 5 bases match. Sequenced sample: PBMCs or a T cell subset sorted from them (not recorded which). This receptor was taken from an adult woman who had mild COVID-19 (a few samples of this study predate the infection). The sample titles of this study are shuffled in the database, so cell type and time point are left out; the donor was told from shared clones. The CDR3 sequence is CASSTRPWTSTDTQYF. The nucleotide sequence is TGTGCCAGCAGTACCCGGCCCTGGACTAGCACAGATACGCAGTATTTT.